One sample yielded the 24 T cell receptor beta chains listed below, sequenced in a study of identical twins. One entry per CDR3 protein, called by TCRdb with MiXCR from the 5' RACE reads. The sample holds a few hundred thousand distinct CDR3 sequences, 9.6% seen once. This sample also belongs to another study, concerning yellow fever vaccine responses in identical twins.

Sequenced sample: PBMCs. The receptors here all came from a young woman in good health.

A few counts support this clonotype. This sequence joins TRBV1 and TRBJ2-3; TRBD1 is the table's D call, not checked against the DNA. TRBV1 constitutes a pseudogene. This CDR3 has 17 amino acids. The CDR3 is CTSSQIGGPKDTDTQYF. The CDR3 DNA sequence: TGCACCAGCAGCCAAATCGGGGGCCCGAAGGACACAGATACGCAGTATTTT.

This clonotype was observed many times. CDR3 residues: CASSHRGDTQYF. The CDR3 DNA reads as TGTGCCAGCAGTCACAGGGGGGATACGCAGTATTTT. This chain uses TRBV12-3 or TRBV12-4 with TRBJ2-3; 8 nucleotides line up with TRBD1. J lost 6 bases, V lost 5 bases, and 1 base had no gene match. This CDR3 is 12 amino acids long.

V is TRBV14 and J is TRBJ2-1; no clear D. This CDR3 contains 14 residues. Germline V gene lookup returns CDR1 SGHDN and CDR2 FVKESK. V was cut by 4 bases and J by 2 bases, with 9 bases left in between. The CDR3 spells CASSPNLPYNEQFF. The CDR3 DNA reads TGTGCCAGCAGCCCAAACCTTCCCTACAATGAGCAGTTCTTC.

The V gene is TRBV5-4, the J gene TRBJ2-3, with D unclear. Germline-derived CDR1 and CDR2 are SGHNT and YYREEE (reference sequence). The CDR3 covers 17 residues. With 0 bases removed from V and 6 bases from J, the gap between germline ends came to 20 bases. The chain's CDR3 is CASSLAGGWASRDTQYF. The DNA for the CDR3 is TGTGCCAGCAGCTTGGCCGGTGGTTGGGCATCGCGGGATACGCAGTATTTT.

CDR3 in DNA: TGTGCCAGCAGCTTGACTAGCGGGGCCTTCTACGAGCAGTACTTC. Its translation: CASSLTSGAFYEQYF. This chain joins TRBV7-9 and TRBJ2-7, with 11 positions matching TRBD2. Germline CDR1 and CDR2: SEHNR and FQNEAQ (reference sequence). Losses at the gene ends were 3 bases for V and 3 bases for J; bases not matched to a gene: 4. This CDR3 has 15 amino acids.

The V gene is TRBV7-9, the J gene TRBJ2-5; D is unclear. With 5 bases removed from V and 1 base from J, the gap between germline ends came to 17 bases. There are 16 residues in the CDR3. Germline assignment: CDR1 SEHNR and CDR2 FQNEAQ (reference sequence). CDR3 in amino acids: CASSPPTETPQETQYF. The CDR3 DNA follows: TGTGCCAGCAGCCCCCCGACGGAAACACCCCAAGAGACCCAGTACTTC.

This clonotype was recorded a few times. This sequence joins TRBV7-8 and TRBJ2-7; unclear D gene. The V gene lost 1 base and the J gene lost 6 bases, with 19 bases spanning the gap. The CDR3 is 16 residues long. Looked up from germline, CDR1 is SGHVS and CDR2 is FQNEAQ. CDR3 residues: CASSLEGPTVGIEQYF. For the CDR3, the DNA is TGTGCCAGCAGCTTAGAAGGACCCACAGTGGGGATCGAGCAGTACTTC.

V usage is TRBV6-4 and J usage is TRBJ2-1; 8 nucleotides agree with TRBD2. The CDR3 covers 15 residues. With V trimmed by 5 bases and J by 4 bases, 7 bases remained unmatched. Germline V lookup: CDR1 MRHNA, CDR2 SNTAGT. The chain's CDR3 is CASSKLADTYNEQFF. The CDR3 nucleotides read TGTGCCAGCAGTAAACTAGCGGACACATACAATGAGCAGTTCTTC.

The J gene is TRBJ1-6, the V gene TRBV7-9; D unclear. Germline loops: CDR1 SEHNR, CDR2 FQNEAQ (reference sequence). The CDR3 is 13 residues long. V lost 1 base to trimming and J lost 8 bases, with 6 bases between them. The DNA for the CDR3 is TGTGCCAGCAGCTTAGGAGGTCATTCACCCCTCCACTTT. It yields the protein CASSLGGHSPLHF. The entire variable domain, with the rest obtained from reference TRBV7-9 and TRBJ1-6, is as follows: DTGVSQNPRHKITKRGQNVTFRCDPISEHNRLYWYRQTLGQGPEFLTYFQNEAQLEKSRLLSDRFSAERPKGSFSTLEIQRTEQGDSAMYLCASSLGGHSPLHFGNGTRLTVT.

This clonotype has ten or more counts. V is TRBV13 and J is TRBJ1-4; no clear D. Germline V gene lookup returns CDR1 PRHDT and CDR2 FYEKMQ (reference sequence). V was cut by 6 bases and J by 4 bases, with 12 bases left in between. The CDR3 extends over 14 amino acids. CDR3 in amino acids: CASRPHQNNEKLFF. CDR3 DNA sequence: TGTGCCAGCAGACCACACCAGAATAATGAAAAACTGTTTTTT.

The chain links TRBV3-1 to TRBJ1-5; D remains ambiguous. The V end was cut by 1 base, the J end by 0 bases, with 4 bases between. Germline V lookup: CDR1 LGHDT, CDR2 YNNKEL (reference sequence). This CDR3 has 14 residues. The CDR3 loop is CASSQVLSNQPQHF. DNA for the CDR3: TGTGCCAGCAGCCAAGTACTTAGCAATCAGCCCCAGCATTTT.

This clonotype was seen only a few times. The V and J genes are TRBV5-1 and TRBJ2-4, with TRBD2 matching over 13 bases. This CDR3 is 19 amino acids long. Trimming took 0 bases from V and 5 from J; bases not matched to a gene: 11. The germline gives CDR1 SGHRS, CDR2 YFSETQ. The CDR3 region has the DNA TGCGCCAGCAGCTTGGAGGGGACTAGCGGGGACCCTCGGGAAAACATTCAGTACTTC. Amino acids: CASSLEGTSGDPRENIQYF.

The chain uses TRBV7-6 and TRBJ2-3, with TRBD1 as a possible D gene (6 bases). Germline assignment: CDR1 SGHVS and CDR2 FNYEAQ. This CDR3 is built from 17 residues. V lost 5 bases, J lost 5 bases, and 23 bases lay in between. For the CDR3, the DNA is TGTGCCAGCAGCCTAGACGTACCCGGGACATTCTTAGATACGCAGTATTTT. Amino acids: CASSLDVPGTFLDTQYF. Supplemented by reference TRBV7-6 and TRBJ2-3, the full variable domain reads GAGVSQSPRYKVTKRGQDVALRCDPISGHVSLYWYRQALGQGPEFLTYFNYEAQQDKSGLPNDRFSAERPEGSISTLTIQRTEQRDSAMYRCASSLDVPGTFLDTQYFGPGTRLTVL.

This clonotype was seen repeatedly, ten times or more. This sequence joins TRBV2 and TRBJ2-4; tentative D call: TRBD1 (6 bases). From germline, CDR1 is SNHLY and CDR2 FYNNEI. Trimming shortened V by 9 bases and J by 10 bases, and 10 bases separated the two germline ends. The CDR3 has 10 amino acids. The CDR3 DNA is TGTGCCAGTTTACAGGGTATTCAGTACTTC. Amino acids: CASLQGIQYF.

The J gene is TRBJ2-3, the V gene TRBV20-1; 7 positions agree with TRBD1. There are 13 residues in the CDR3. Germline loops: CDR1 DFQATT, CDR2 SNEGSKA (reference sequence). Losses at the gene ends were 5 bases for V and 6 bases for J; bases not matched to a gene: 8. Here the CDR3 DNA reads TGCAGTGCTTTTAACGACAGGGTTGATACGCAGTATTTT. It is translated as CSAFNDRVDTQYF.

The CDR3 sequence is CASSPGSSGGLTNTGELFF. For the CDR3, the DNA is TGTGCCAGCAGCCCCGGTTCCAGCGGGGGGCTCACGAACACCGGGGAGCTGTTTTTT. This rearrangement joins TRBV11-1 to TRBJ2-2; 9 nucleotides agree with TRBD2. The CDR3 spans 19 residues. The germline V gene encodes CDR1 SGHAT and CDR2 FQDESV (reference sequence). J lost 0 bases, V lost 5 bases, and 13 bases had no gene match.

This clonotype was found a few times. The gene calls are TRBV6-1 and TRBJ2-1; unclear D gene. The CDR3 consists of 14 residues. V was trimmed by 4 bases and J by 0 bases, leaving 7 bases between them. Germline V gives CDR1 MNHNS, CDR2 SASEGT. CDR3 region: CASSARSSYNEQFF. The CDR3 bases are TGTGCCAGCAGTGCGCGGAGCTCCTACAATGAGCAGTTCTTC.

This clonotype has ten or more counts. The genes are TRBV6-5 and TRBJ2-1, with a weak D call TRBD1 (5 bases). The germline V gene encodes CDR1 MNHEY and CDR2 SVGAGI. The CDR3 runs 16 residues. V was clipped by 4 bases and J by 7 bases, with 20 bases between them. This chain's CDR3 is CASSSSIVRDLNEQFF. CDR3 coding DNA: TGTGCCAGCAGTTCCTCGATAGTCAGGGATTTGAATGAGCAGTTCTTC.

This clonotype occurred a few times. The V gene is TRBV12-3 or TRBV12-4, the J gene TRBJ2-3; a weak D match, TRBD1 (6 bases). The V gene lost 6 bases and the J gene lost 5 bases, with 15 bases spanning the gap. This CDR3 has 14 residues. The CDR3 nucleotides read TGTGCCAGCAGACTTCAGGGGCAGGGAGATACGCAGTATTTT. It is translated as CASRLQGQGDTQYF.

This clonotype has ten or more counts. The chain is built from TRBV6-5 and TRBJ2-1; TRBD2 matches 12 bases. There are 17 residues in the CDR3. Germline CDR1 reads MNHEY; CDR2 reads SVGAGI. The V and J ends lost 4 bases and 4 bases, in that order; junction bases with no gene match: 8. The CDR3 DNA sequence: TGTGCCAGCAGTTCCCTACTAGCGGGGGGAAATTACAATGAGCAGTTCTTC. As protein: CASSSLLAGGNYNEQFF.

This clonotype was seen more than once but under ten times. J is TRBJ2-7 and V is TRBV28; 8 bases match TRBD1. The CDR3 has 13 amino acids. Germline values: CDR1 MDHEN, CDR2 SYDVKM. V shed 10 bases, J shed 6 bases, and the junction held 11 bases outside the gene matches. CDR3 coding DNA: TGTGCCACCAAAACAGGGGGAGGAAGCGAGCAGTACTTC. Its protein product is CATKTGGGSEQYF.

This clonotype was recorded a few times. The CDR3 loop is CSAISGKSGRYNEQFF. The CDR3 DNA is TGCAGTGCTATTAGTGGGAAGTCGGGGCGGTACAATGAGCAGTTCTTC. The genes are TRBV20-1 and TRBJ2-1; either TRBD1 or TRBD2 may fit D (5 bases each). Trimming removed 4 bases from V and 4 bases from J, with 20 bases in between. The CDR3 contains 16 residues. CDR1 is DFQATT and CDR2 is SNEGSKA in the germline V gene (reference sequence).

This clonotype was observed many times. The CDR3, as DNA: TGTGCCAGCAGTTTGAGATTAGGCTCGGACATTCAGTACTTC. The encoded protein is CASSLRLGSDIQYF. The chain carries TRBV12-3 or TRBV12-4 and TRBJ2-4; D ambiguous. This CDR3 comprises 14 residues. Trimming left V 3 bases short and J 8 bases short, with 14 bases between.

V gene TRBV12-3 or TRBV12-4 combines with J gene TRBJ2-4; D uncertain. The V end lost 3 bases, the J end lost 0 bases, and 3 bases lay between the germline ends. CDR3 size: 13 residues. CDR3 residues: CASSLVAKNIQYF. The CDR3 DNA is TGTGCCAGCAGTTTGGTAGCCAAAAACATTCAGTACTTC.